The 10 T cell receptor beta chains given below trace back to one sample, sequenced in a study of radiotherapy plus CTLA-4 blockade in lung cancer. Produced via immunoSEQ multiplex PCR; TCRdb's table is partial and in-frame only. The sample records tens of thousands of clones, more than 75% being singletons. Source: peripheral blood, taken from a patient treated with radiotherapy plus ipilimumab. The receptors shown here come from a human donor with non-small cell lung cancer that progressed on radiotherapy plus ipilimumab.

This clone was observed a single time. The chain links TRBV5-1 to TRBJ1-6; tentative D call: TRBD1 (5 bases). The V and J ends lost 0 bases and 4 bases respectively, with 14 bases between them. From germline, CDR1 is SGHRS and CDR2 YFSETQ. The CDR3 has 17 residues. The CDR3 DNA is TGCGCCAGCAGCTTGGCCACGGGGCCCTATTATAATTCACCCCTCCACTTT. Translation: CASSLATGPYYNSPLHF.

V gene TRBV9 combines with J gene TRBJ2-2; D not resolved. V lost 0 bases to trimming and J lost 4 bases, with 13 bases between them. The CDR3 consists of 16 residues. The germline V gene has CDR1 SGDLS and CDR2 YYNGEE. The CDR3 DNA reads as TGTGCCAGCAGCGTAGCCCCGGGCGAGGCCACCGGGGAGCTGTTTTTT. Amino acid sequence: CASSVAPGEATGELFF.

The J gene is TRBJ2-7, the V gene TRBV5-1; TRBD2 matches at 9 bases. This CDR3 has 17 amino acids. Germline V lookup: CDR1 SGHRS, CDR2 YFSETQ. V shed 7 bases and J 0 bases; nucleotides not matched to a gene: 14. The CDR3 DNA follows: TGCGCCAGCCGCCCGACGGTGATTAGCGGGAGCTCCTACGAGCAGTACTTC. Protein sequence: CASRPTVISGSSYEQYF. Full variable domain (rest looked up from reference TRBV5-1 and TRBJ2-7): KAGVTQTPRYLIKTRGQQVTLSCSPISGHRSVSWYQQTPGQGLQFLFEYFSETQRNKGNFPGRFSGRQFSNSRSEMNVSTLELGDSALYLCASRPTVISGSSYEQYFGPGTRLTVT.

The chain combines TRBV23-1 with TRBJ2-2, with D perhaps matching TRBD1 or TRBD2 (5 bases each). TRBV23-1 is classed as an ORF, of uncertain function. CDR3 size: 16 residues. Trimming took 7 bases from V and 5 from J, leaving 20 bases between them. The CDR3 reads CASTRGQGFRTGELFF. The CDR3 DNA reads TGCGCCAGCACCCGAGGGCAGGGCTTTCGGACCGGGGAGCTGTTTTTT.

The CDR3 region has the DNA TGCGCCAGCAGGCTCCCTGAGGGGGGGAACACTGAAGCTTTCTTT. Translation: CASRLPEGGNTEAFF. This sequence joins TRBV23-1 and TRBJ1-1, with D perhaps matching TRBD1 (6 bases). TRBV23-1 qualifies as an ORF whose function is uncertain. This CDR3 region has 15 residues. V was cut by 6 bases and J by 1 base, with 15 bases left in between.

The chain has TRBV7-2 and TRBJ2-7; 7 nucleotides align to TRBD2. CDR3 length: 15 amino acids. The ends lost 4 bases at V and 0 bases at J; junction bases unmatched: 6. Germline-derived CDR1 and CDR2 are SGHTA and FQGNSA. Written as DNA, the CDR3 is TGTGCCAGCAGCTCTCGCGGGGGTCGCTCCTACGAGCAGTACTTC. As protein: CASSSRGGRSYEQYF.

The rearrangement joins TRBV18 to TRBJ2-1; D gene unclear. V lost 0 bases and J lost 3, with 6 bases in between. Germline V CDR1 and CDR2: KGHSH, LQKENI. The CDR3 contains 14 residues. This CDR3 reads CASSPPQSYNEQFF. The CDR3 bases are TGTGCCAGCTCACCACCGCAGAGCTACAATGAGCAGTTCTTC.

The CDR3 reads CASSGPQGRIGAFF. DNA of the CDR3: TGTGCCAGCAGTGGGCCACAGGGTAGAATTGGTGCTTTCTTT. The chain has TRBV25-1 and TRBJ1-1; perhaps TRBD1 as D (6 bases). The germline V gene has CDR1 MGHDK and CDR2 SYGVNS. This CDR3 has 14 amino acids. V was clipped by 4 bases and J by 11 bases, with 20 bases between them.

This chain connects TRBV30 to TRBJ1-4; D remains unclear. Germline values: CDR1 GTSNPN, CDR2 SVGIG (reference sequence). This CDR3 is built from 13 residues. The V end was cut by 2 bases, the J end by 7 bases, with 11 bases between. The CDR3 region is CAWSTAATEKLFF. The DNA for the CDR3 is TGTGCCTGGAGTACGGCAGCCACTGAAAAACTGTTTTTT.

V and J are TRBV7-9 and TRBJ2-7; D tentatively fits TRBD1 or TRBD2 (10 bases each). Per the germline V gene, CDR1 is SEHNR and CDR2 is FQNEAQ (reference sequence). Trimming pared 5 bases from V and 4 bases from J, leaving 21 bases between. The CDR3 is 16 amino acids. The CDR3 sequence: CASSPAGGTGDYEQYF. The CDR3 DNA reads as TGTGCCAGCAGCCCAGCGGGAGGGACAGGGGATTACGAGCAGTACTTC. The entire variable domain, with the rest obtained from reference TRBV7-9 and TRBJ2-7, is as follows: DTGVSQNPRHKITKRGQNVTFRCDPISEHNRLYWYRQTLGQGPEFLTYFQNEAQLEKSRLLSDRFSAERPKGSFSTLEIQRTEQGDSAMYLCASSPAGGTGDYEQYFGPGTRLTVT.